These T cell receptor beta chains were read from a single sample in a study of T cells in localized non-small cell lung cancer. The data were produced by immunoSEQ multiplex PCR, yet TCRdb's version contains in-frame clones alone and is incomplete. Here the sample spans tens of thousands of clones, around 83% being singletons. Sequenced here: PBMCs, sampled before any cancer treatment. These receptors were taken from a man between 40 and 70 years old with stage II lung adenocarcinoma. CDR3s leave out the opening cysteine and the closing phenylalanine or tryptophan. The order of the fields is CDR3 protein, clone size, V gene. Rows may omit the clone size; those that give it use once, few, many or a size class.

CDR3aa: ASSYSGTGNQPQH
abundance: .
v_gene: TRBV6-5

CDR3aa: ACSRGGTNNEKLF
abundance: .
v_gene: TRBV30

CDR3aa: ASSWGAGTGELF
abundance: .
v_gene: TRBV7-9

CDR3aa: ASSSRGQTYEQY
abundance: .
v_gene: TRBV7-8

CDR3aa: ASSRQYDSPLH
abundance: .
v_gene: TRBV11-2

CDR3aa: ASSLGEDTGELF
abundance: .
v_gene: TRBV7-7

CDR3aa: ASSIDSFTEAF
abundance: .
v_gene: TRBV19

CDR3aa: ASSLVGHLGEAF
abundance: .
v_gene: TRBV5-4

CDR3aa: ASSPLSHTYEQY
abundance: .
v_gene: TRBV5-1

CDR3aa: ASSSGGGSNQPQH
abundance: .
v_gene: TRBV19

CDR3aa: AWIGDSYNSPLH
abundance: few
v_gene: TRBV30

CDR3aa: ASSLRGFGNQPQH
abundance: few
v_gene: TRBV27

CDR3aa: ASSLRRGDYGYT
abundance: .
v_gene: TRBV7-9

CDR3aa: ASSEASAGQETQY
abundance: .
v_gene: TRBV6-1

CDR3aa: ASSLVSEAF
abundance: .
v_gene: TRBV7-8

CDR3aa: ASSPRGDTQY
abundance: .
v_gene: TRBV18

CDR3aa: ASGGAGNQPQH
abundance: .
v_gene: TRBV28

CDR3aa: ASSSGTAREKLF
abundance: .
v_gene: TRBV7-6

CDR3aa: ASSLPEGRGYT
abundance: once
v_gene: TRBV4-2

CDR3aa: ASRVFSGWRNKSYEQY
abundance: .
v_gene: TRBV27

CDR3aa: ASSIPTGSWTEANYGYT
abundance: few
v_gene: TRBV7-9

CDR3aa: ASSQQPDQPQH
abundance: .
v_gene: TRBV23-1

CDR3aa: ASSECGGGVSYGYT
abundance: .
v_gene: TRBV10-1

CDR3aa: ASSNTGQTYGYT
abundance: .
v_gene: TRBV7-9

CDR3aa: AISGLGDTEAF
abundance: .
v_gene: TRBV10-3

CDR3aa: ASWGLRGARYGYT
abundance: .
v_gene: TRBV9

CDR3aa: ASSPSTGVNTEAF
abundance: few
v_gene: TRBV4-1

CDR3aa: ASSLPGGGLLYNEQF
abundance: .
v_gene: TRBV5-4

CDR3aa: ASSQTARETDTQY
abundance: once
v_gene: TRBV4-3

CDR3aa: ASSPQGKGFSGNTIY
abundance: .
v_gene: TRBV28

CDR3aa: ASRLGQEDGYT
abundance: .
v_gene: TRBV12-2

CDR3aa: SVGDIFYEQY
abundance: .
v_gene: TRBV29-1

CDR3aa: ASSPLSRYEQY
abundance: .
v_gene: TRBV6-6

CDR3aa: ASTSGGGSTDTQY
abundance: .
v_gene: TRBV7-6

CDR3aa: ASSLAGGSSYEQY
abundance: .
v_gene: TRBV7-9

CDR3aa: ASSLNTGRSTEAF
abundance: .
v_gene: TRBV5-1

CDR3aa: ASSFHRNRGSGYGYT
abundance: once
v_gene: TRBV7-8

CDR3aa: AISAGQGGYEQY
abundance: .
v_gene: TRBV10-3

CDR3aa: ASSVAGQGYNEQF
abundance: .
v_gene: TRBV9

CDR3aa: ASSSWGAKETQY
abundance: .
v_gene: TRBV28

CDR3aa: ASSLVFGQGYQETQY
abundance: .
v_gene: TRBV5-1

CDR3aa: ASSPTSGGVNEQF
abundance: .
v_gene: TRBV4-2

CDR3aa: ASSFSRQGTANEKLF
abundance: .
v_gene: TRBV7-9

CDR3aa: ASTPGRNTEAF
abundance: .
v_gene: TRBV5-8

CDR3aa: ASSSTGEEQF
abundance: .
v_gene: TRBV7-3

CDR3aa: ASSQSITGGEGYT
abundance: .
v_gene: TRBV16

CDR3aa: ASSLAPGSSYEQY
abundance: .
v_gene: TRBV7-2

CDR3aa: ASSLEGNEQF
abundance: .
v_gene: TRBV11-3

CDR3aa: AIARENTGELF
abundance: .
v_gene: TRBV10-3

CDR3aa: ASGPVPHQPQH
abundance: .
v_gene: TRBV6-6

CDR3aa: ASSSQGRDNQPQH
abundance: .
v_gene: TRBV5-4

CDR3aa: ASSTAPGGVTEAF
abundance: .
v_gene: TRBV14

CDR3aa: ASSFGAAGNTIY
abundance: .
v_gene: TRBV5-4

CDR3aa: ASSPSGRREETQY
abundance: .
v_gene: TRBV9

CDR3aa: ASSIQTGANVLT
abundance: .
v_gene: TRBV19

CDR3aa: ASSLILGSDEQF
abundance: .
v_gene: TRBV7-8

CDR3aa: ASSETGSYNSPLH
abundance: .
v_gene: TRBV25-1

CDR3aa: ASGAVGNTIY
abundance: .
v_gene: TRBV6-5

CDR3aa: ASSLSGQGTNYEQY
abundance: .
v_gene: TRBV7-2